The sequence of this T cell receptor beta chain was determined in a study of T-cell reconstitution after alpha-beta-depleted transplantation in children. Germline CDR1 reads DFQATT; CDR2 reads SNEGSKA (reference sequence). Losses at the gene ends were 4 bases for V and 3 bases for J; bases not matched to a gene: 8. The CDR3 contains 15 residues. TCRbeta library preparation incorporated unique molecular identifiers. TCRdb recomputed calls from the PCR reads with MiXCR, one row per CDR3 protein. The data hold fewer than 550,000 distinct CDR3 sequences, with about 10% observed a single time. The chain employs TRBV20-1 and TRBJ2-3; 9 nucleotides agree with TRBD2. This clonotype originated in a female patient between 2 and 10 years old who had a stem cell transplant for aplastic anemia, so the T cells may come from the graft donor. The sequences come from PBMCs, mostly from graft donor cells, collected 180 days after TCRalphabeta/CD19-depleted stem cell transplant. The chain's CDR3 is CSAMSGTSITDTQYF. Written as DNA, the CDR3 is TGCAGTGCTATGTCCGGGACTAGCATTACAGATACGCAGTATTTT.